Listed below are T cell receptor beta chains from one sample, sequenced in a study of cytomegalovirus exposure and HLA in healthy donors. Method: immunoSEQ multiplex PCR; TCRdb's copy keeps in-frame clones and lacks some. The table includes under 200,000 clones, roughly 95% detected once. The material sequenced was PBMCs. The receptors stem from a woman younger than 30 in good health and CMV-seronegative. Each CDR3 is given with its conserved first and last residue. A D gene is named only where the DNA matches it firmly.

d_gene: TRBD1
j_gene: TRBJ2-1
v_gene: TRBV2
CDR3aa: CASRTGGSSYNEQFF
CDR3nt: TGTGCCAGCAGGACAGGGGGCTCTTCCTACAATGAGCAGTTCTTC

d_gene: TRBD1
j_gene: TRBJ2-3
v_gene: TRBV4-3
CDR3aa: CASSPTGGADGSTDTQYF
CDR3nt: TGCGCCAGCAGCCCCACAGGGGGCGCGGATGGAAGCACAGATACGCAGTATTTT

d_gene: NA
j_gene: TRBJ1-2
v_gene: TRBV6-6
CDR3aa: CASSAPYSFYGYTF
CDR3nt: TGTGCCAGTTCCGCTCCTTACAGCTTCTATGGCTACACCTTC

d_gene: NA
j_gene: TRBJ2-7
v_gene: TRBV5-1
CDR3aa: CASSLDGGTYEQYF
CDR3nt: TGCGCCAGCAGCTTGGACGGGGGAACCTACGAGCAGTACTTC

d_gene: TRBD2
j_gene: TRBJ2-1
v_gene: TRBV10-2
CDR3aa: CASSEIKAGGQDEQFF
CDR3nt: TGCGCCAGCAGTGAGATAAAAGCGGGGGGGCAAGATGAGCAGTTCTTC

d_gene: TRBD1
j_gene: TRBJ1-6
v_gene: TRBV6-5
CDR3aa: CASSPDRGYSPLHF
CDR3nt: TGTGCCAGCAGTCCTGACAGGGGGTATTCACCCCTCCACTTT

d_gene: NA
j_gene: TRBJ1-5
v_gene: TRBV27
CDR3aa: CASSLSNSYVQPQHF
CDR3nt: TGTGCCAGCAGTTTATCGAACTCGTACGTGCAGCCCCAGCATTTT

d_gene: TRBD1
j_gene: TRBJ1-2
v_gene: TRBV18
CDR3aa: CASSPQGQEKTNYGYTF
CDR3nt: TGTGCCAGCTCACCACAAGGACAGGAGAAAACTAACTATGGCTACACCTTC

d_gene: NA
j_gene: TRBJ2-1
v_gene: TRBV7-8
CDR3aa: CASSLYGEQFF
CDR3nt: TGTGCCAGCAGCCTATACGGTGAGCAGTTCTTC

d_gene: NA
j_gene: TRBJ1-1
v_gene: TRBV4-3
CDR3aa: CASSHLTENTEAFF
CDR3nt: TGCGCCAGCAGCCATCTCACAGAGAACACTGAAGCTTTCTTT